This entry lists 32 T cell receptor beta chains sequenced from one sample in a study of blood T cell repertoires in COVID-19 (dated by TCRdb to the early 2020s). The library was produced with the immunoSEQ multiplex PCR assay. TCRdb's version of the immuneACCESS table is confined to in-frame rearrangements and falls short of the full clone set. An unresolved V gene accounts for under half of the shortfall where checked; the remainder is of unknown origin. The sample has 200,000 to 250,000 clones on record, under 85% of them singletons. The leading ten clones occupy roughly 2% of the sample. Sequenced input: peripheral blood. Every receptor here comes from a man aged 25 to 40 who had recovered from COVID-19.

For this clone: Other DNA sequences in this specimen translate into the identical CDR3. The chain is built from TRBV27 and TRBJ2-5; perhaps TRBD1 as D (5 bases). The germline V gene has CDR1 MNHEY and CDR2 SMNVEV (reference sequence). The CDR3 is 14 residues long. The ends were cut back, 0 bases at V and 5 bases at J, with 10 bases in the middle. This chain's CDR3 is CASSLSSGRETQYF. The CDR3 DNA is TGTGCCAGCAGTTTATCCTCAGGGCGGGAGACCCAGTACTTC.

The V call is TRBV19, the J call TRBJ1-5, with 11 bases aligning to TRBD1. V trimming: 7 bases; J trimming: 9 bases; junction bases outside the gene matches: 5. Germline V CDR1 and CDR2: LNHDA, SQIVND (reference sequence). The CDR3 runs 13 residues. This CDR3 reads CASIRDRGGPQHF. For the CDR3, the DNA is TGTGCCAGTATCAGGGACAGGGGGGGGCCCCAGCATTTT. Looking up the rest from reference TRBV19 and TRBJ1-5 gives the full variable domain: DGGITQSPKYLFRKEGQNVTLSCEQNLNHDAMYWYRQDPGQGLRLIYYSQIVNDFQKGDIAEGYSVSREKKESFPLTVTSAQKNPTAFYLCASIRDRGGPQHFGDGTRLSIL.

The rearrangement links TRBV15 to TRBJ1-5; TRBD1 might be the D (5 bases). The CDR3 covers 14 residues. Germline V gives CDR1 LNHNV, CDR2 YYDKDF (reference sequence). The V end was cut by 0 bases, the J end by 7 bases, with 10 bases between. The CDR3 sequence: CATSRDAGQQPQHF. In DNA form, the CDR3 reads TGTGCCACCAGCAGAGATGCGGGGCAGCAGCCCCAGCATTTT.

This clone appeared once. This chain uses TRBV14 with TRBJ2-7; D is possibly TRBD2 (7 bases). The germline CDR1 and CDR2 sequences are SGHDN and FVKESK. There are 16 residues in the CDR3. The CDR3: CASSQDGGGLSYEQYV. CDR3 in DNA: TGTGCCAGCAGTCAAGATGGCGGGGGCCTTTCCTACGAGCAGTACGTC.

This chain connects TRBV29-1 to TRBJ1-1; TRBD1 agrees at 9 bases. The germline gives CDR1 SQVTM, CDR2 ANQGSEA. CDR3 length equals 15 residues. The V gene end was trimmed by 4 bases and the J gene end by 4 bases; junction bases not matched to a gene: 10. CDR3 nucleotide sequence: TGCAGCGTTGTAACTGATTTGACAGGGGGCACTGAAGCTTTCTTT. Its translation is CSVVTDLTGGTEAFF. The whole variable domain, remainder taken from reference TRBV29-1 and TRBJ1-1, is SAVISQKPSRDICQRGTSLTIQCQVDSQVTMMFWYRQQPGQSLTLIATANQGSEATYESGFVIDKFPISRPNLTFSTLTVSNMSPEDSSIYLCSVVTDLTGGTEAFFGQGTRLTVV.

The J gene is TRBJ1-5, the V gene TRBV28; 7 nucleotides line up with TRBD1. V shed 6 bases and J 4 bases; nucleotides not matched to a gene: 9. The CDR3 covers 15 residues. Germline CDR1 is MDHEN and CDR2 is SYDVKM. In DNA, the CDR3 is TGTGCCAGCAGACTGTGGGGACAGCTTAATCAGCCCCAGCATTTT. Its protein product is CASRLWGQLNQPQHF.

The rearrangement links TRBV5-5 to TRBJ2-3, with D possibly matching TRBD1 (5 bases). V gave up 3 bases and J gave up 5 bases, with 13 bases separating them. The CDR3 is made up of 14 amino acids. The germline V gene encodes CDR1 SGHKS and CDR2 YYEKEE (reference sequence). The CDR3 spells CASSWEGDEDTQYF. The CDR3 DNA sequence: TGTGCCAGCAGCTGGGAAGGGGATGAAGATACGCAGTATTTT.

This clone was counted a single time. CDR3 loop: CASSRFGEAQYF. The DNA of the CDR3 is TGTGCCAGCAGCCGCTTTGGCGAGGCGCAGTATTTT. The chain couples TRBV3-1 (or the pseudogene TRBV3-2) to TRBJ2-3, with no clear D. The CDR3 consists of 12 residues. V gave up 4 bases and J gave up 10 bases, with 12 bases separating them. From germline, CDR1 is LGHDT and CDR2 YNNKEL (reference sequence).

The chain combines TRBV9 with TRBJ2-5, with TRBD1 matching over 7 bases. Germline loops: CDR1 SGDLS, CDR2 YYNGEE. The V gene end was trimmed by 4 bases and the J gene end by 8 bases; junction bases not matched to a gene: 8. The CDR3 has 13 amino acids. The DNA for the CDR3 is TGTGCCAGCAGCCCAGGGACAGCCGGAACCCAGTACTTC. Translating it yields CASSPGTAGTQYF.

This clone has a single count. The rearrangement links TRBV6-6 to TRBJ2-2; TRBD1 agrees at 7 bases. Germline CDR1 MNHNY, CDR2 SVGAGI (reference sequence). The CDR3 covers 14 residues. The V and J ends lost 7 bases and 4 bases, in that order; junction bases with no gene match: 6. Here the CDR3 reads CASNRQGSTGELFF. For the CDR3, the DNA is TGTGCCAGCAACCGACAGGGATCCACCGGGGAGCTGTTTTTT.

The chain joins TRBV7-3 to TRBJ2-2, with a tentative D call TRBD1 (5 bases). This CDR3 is built from 17 residues. Trimming took 4 bases from V and 5 from J, leaving 20 bases between them. Germline loops: CDR1 SGHTA, CDR2 FQGTGA. The CDR3 DNA is TGTGCCAGCAGCTCCTCCCCCGGTGGGGCCATGACCGGGGAGCTGTTTTTT. This sequence encodes CASSSSPGGAMTGELFF.

This clone was detected only a few times. In nucleotides, the CDR3 is TGTGCCAGTAGTCGCGCCGTGGGCTACACCTTC. Translated: CASSRAVGYTF. The chain employs TRBV19 and TRBJ1-2, with D unresolved. Per the germline V gene, CDR1 is LNHDA and CDR2 is SQIVND (reference sequence). V was pared by 5 bases and J by 8 bases, with 9 bases between. CDR3 size: 11 residues.

The V call is TRBV21-1, the J call TRBJ2-1; TRBD2, the D gene given by the table, was not confirmed from the DNA. TRBV21-1 is a documented pseudogene. The CDR3 is made up of 22 amino acids. The CDR3 protein is CASSKAPWVKTWTSISYNEQFF. The CDR3 coding sequence is TGTGCCAGCAGCAAAGCGCCTTGGGTCAAAACTTGGACTAGTATCTCCTACAATGAGCAGTTCTTC.

The CDR3 sequence is CASSLLGQKQETQYF. The CDR3, as DNA: TGCGCCAGCAGCTTGCTAGGACAGAAGCAAGAGACCCAGTACTTC. The gene calls are TRBV5-1 and TRBJ2-5; a possible D gene is TRBD1 (6 bases). In germline, CDR1 is SGHRS, CDR2 YFSETQ. The CDR3 runs to 15 residues. With 1 base removed from V and 2 bases from J, the gap between germline ends came to 12 bases.

The rearrangement links TRBV27 to TRBJ1-5; TRBD1 aligns across 9 bases. In germline, CDR1 is MNHEY, CDR2 SMNVEV (reference sequence). V shed 5 bases, J shed 4 bases, and the junction held 3 bases outside the gene matches. The CDR3 is made up of 14 amino acids. CDR3 bases: TGTGCCAGCAGTGGCGGACAGGGGAATCAGCCCCAGCATTTT. Protein: CASSGGQGNQPQHF.

A note on this clone: The same CDR3 can be traced to other DNA sequences in this sample. This chain connects TRBV9 to TRBJ2-3; unclear D gene. The V end lost 0 bases, the J end lost 2 bases, and 10 bases lay between the germline ends. The CDR3 extends over 15 amino acids. Germline V lookup: CDR1 SGDLS, CDR2 YYNGEE. CDR3 sequence: CASSVGDSLTDTQYF. The CDR3 coding sequence is TGTGCCAGCAGCGTAGGAGATTCGCTCACAGATACGCAGTATTTT.

The chain employs TRBV18 and TRBJ2-1; TRBD1 agrees at 8 bases. The V segment lost 2 bases and the J segment 5 bases; nucleotides outside the gene matches: 2. This CDR3 has 14 amino acids. Germline values: CDR1 KGHSH, CDR2 LQKENI. The CDR3 sequence: CASSPYRGDNEQFF. In DNA form, the CDR3 reads TGTGCCAGCTCACCATACAGGGGGGACAATGAGCAGTTCTTC. The full variable domain, rest sourced from reference TRBV18 and TRBJ2-1, is NAGVMQNPRHLVRRRGQEARLRCSPMKGHSHVYWYRQLPEEGLKFMVYLQKENIIDESGMPKERFSAEFPKEGPSILRIQQVVRGDSAAYFCASSPYRGDNEQFFGPGTRLTVL.

J is TRBJ2-2 and V is TRBV19, with 8 nucleotides matching TRBD1. Trimming cost V 6 bases and J 7 bases; bases outside gene matches: 10. The CDR3 spans 15 residues. Germline V gene sequence: CDR1 LNHDA, CDR2 SQIVND (reference sequence). CDR3 nucleotides: TGTGCCAGTAGACGGGACAGGATATCCCTCGGGGAGCTGTTTTTT. This codes for CASRRDRISLGELFF.

This rearrangement joins TRBV7-9 to TRBJ1-1, with D maybe TRBD1 (6 bases). Germline assignment: CDR1 SEHNR and CDR2 FQNEAQ (reference sequence). The V and J ends lost 5 bases and 4 bases respectively, with 11 bases between them. The CDR3 loop spans 13 amino acids. CDR3 sequence (DNA): TGTGCCAGCAGCGCCACAGGGTTCACTGAAGCTTTCTTT. Protein product: CASSATGFTEAFF.

This chain connects TRBV5-1 to TRBJ2-7, with D unresolved. Trimming removed 4 bases at V and 3 bases at J, with 5 bases between. This CDR3 spans 11 amino acids. CDR1 is SGHRS and CDR2 is YFSETQ in the germline V gene. The CDR3 coding sequence is TGCGCCAGCAGCGGCGGCTACGAGCAGTACTTC. This sequence encodes CASSGGYEQYF.

The chain joins TRBV7-6 to TRBJ2-7; TRBD1 aligns across 8 bases. The germline gives CDR1 SGHVS, CDR2 FNYEAQ. J gave up 3 bases and V 1 base, and 8 bases lay outside the gene matches. CDR3 size: 16 residues. The CDR3 DNA is TGTGCCAGCAGCTTAGGGGGTGGCACAGGGGGCTACGAGCAGTACTTC. Its protein product is CASSLGGGTGGYEQYF. The whole variable domain, remainder taken from reference TRBV7-6 and TRBJ2-7, is GAGVSQSPRYKVTKRGQDVALRCDPISGHVSLYWYRQALGQGPEFLTYFNYEAQQDKSGLPNDRFSAERPEGSISTLTIQRTEQRDSAMYRCASSLGGGTGGYEQYFGPGTRLTVT.

In this sample, this clone turned up once. The chain has TRBV5-1 and TRBJ2-5; weak D call: TRBD1 (7 bases). This CDR3 contains 14 residues. Trimming left V 4 bases short and J 4 bases short, with 14 bases between. Per germline, CDR1 SGHRS and CDR2 YFSETQ. CDR3 coding DNA: TGCGCCAGCAGCCGTGGACAGGAGGGAGAGACCCAGTACTTC. Translation gives CASSRGQEGETQYF.

The chain employs TRBV7-9 and TRBJ2-3; perhaps TRBD1 as D (6 bases). The germline V and J ends were trimmed by 4 bases and 2 bases, with 13 bases remaining between them. Germline-derived CDR1 and CDR2 are SEHNR and FQNEAQ (reference sequence). The CDR3 consists of 15 residues. The CDR3 protein is CASSWARGYTDTQYF. DNA of the CDR3: TGTGCCAGCAGCTGGGCTAGGGGGTACACAGATACGCAGTATTTT.

This clone was counted a single time. The rearrangement uses TRBV28 and TRBJ1-2; D may be TRBD1 (6 bases). Trimming cost V 4 bases and J 3 bases, with 9 bases left between them. This CDR3 comprises 13 residues. Germline CDR1 and CDR2: MDHEN and SYDVKM. This CDR3 reads CASSYEGDYGYTF. The CDR3, as DNA: TGTGCCAGCAGTTATGAGGGGGACTATGGCTACACCTTC.

The chain is built from TRBV6-5 and TRBJ2-1, with 13 bases aligning to TRBD2. The CDR3 has 15 residues. Unmatched junction bases numbered 7, after V lost 7 bases and J lost 7 bases. Germline V CDR1 and CDR2: MNHEY, SVGAGI. DNA for the CDR3: TGTGCCAGCACCGCCGGGACTAGCGGGGTGAATGAGCAGTTCTTC. This translates into CASTAGTSGVNEQFF.

The V call is TRBV5-4, the J call TRBJ1-2; D may be TRBD1 (6 bases). Germline values: CDR1 SGHNT, CDR2 YYREEE (reference sequence). This CDR3 has 17 residues. The ends were cut back, 3 bases at V and 0 bases at J, with 18 bases in the middle. CDR3 in amino acids: CASSSGYSGATNYGYTF. The CDR3 coding sequence is TGTGCCAGCAGCTCCGGTTATTCAGGGGCGACTAACTATGGCTACACCTTC.

This clone was observed a single time. The J gene is TRBJ2-2, the V gene TRBV27; a possible D gene is TRBD2 (5 bases). The CDR3 loop spans 14 amino acids. The ends were cut back, 8 bases at V and 7 bases at J, with 17 bases in the middle. Germline V lookup: CDR1 MNHEY, CDR2 SMNVEV (reference sequence). The CDR3 DNA reads as TGTGCCAGCTCCAAACCAGGTGGAGGCGGGGAGCTGTTTTTT. Protein: CASSKPGGGGELFF.

CDR3 DNA sequence: TGTGCCAGCAGCATGACAGGTGGTGGAAACACCATATATTTT. Its protein is CASSMTGGGNTIYF. The genes are TRBV7-9 and TRBJ1-3; TRBD1 might be the D (6 bases). V was cut by 5 bases and J by 3 bases, with 11 bases left in between. This CDR3 has 14 residues. Germline CDR1 SEHNR, CDR2 FQNEAQ (reference sequence).

The chain recombines TRBV4-2 with TRBJ2-5; 8 bases match TRBD1. This CDR3 comprises 15 residues. Trimming removed 2 bases from V and 4 bases from J; junction bases left unmatched: 6. CDR1 is LGHNA and CDR2 is YNFKEQ in the germline V gene. Written as DNA, the CDR3 is TGTGCCAGCAGCCAACCGACAGGGGAAACAGAGACCCAGTACTTC. Its translation is CASSQPTGETETQYF.

V gene TRBV28 combines with J gene TRBJ1-1, with 11 bases identical to TRBD1. This CDR3 has 15 residues. Per the germline V gene, CDR1 is MDHEN and CDR2 is SYDVKM. J lost 6 bases, V lost 5 bases, and 8 bases had no gene match. CDR3 amino acids: CASSSRGQGGPEAFF. The CDR3 coding sequence is TGTGCCAGCAGTAGCCGGGGACAGGGGGGACCTGAAGCTTTCTTT.

The V call is TRBV7-8, the J call TRBJ1-5; D possibly corresponds to TRBD1 (5 bases). CDR3 length: 16 amino acids. The germline V and J ends were trimmed by 5 bases and 2 bases, with 16 bases remaining between them. In germline, CDR1 is SGHVS, CDR2 FQNEAQ. The CDR3 nucleotides are TGTGCCAGCAGCCTAGGACACCCCGGGGGCAATCAGCCCCAGCATTTT. It specifies CASSLGHPGGNQPQHF.

This sequence joins TRBV7-9 and TRBJ1-4; 11 bases agree with TRBD1. The V and J ends lost 4 bases and 4 bases, in that order; junction bases with no gene match: 8. Germline CDR1 is SEHNR and CDR2 is FQNEAQ (reference sequence). The CDR3 length is 17 residues. Here the CDR3 DNA reads TGTGCCAGCAGCTACGGGACAGGGGGTCAAAATAATGAAAAACTGTTTTTT. This codes for CASSYGTGGQNNEKLFF.